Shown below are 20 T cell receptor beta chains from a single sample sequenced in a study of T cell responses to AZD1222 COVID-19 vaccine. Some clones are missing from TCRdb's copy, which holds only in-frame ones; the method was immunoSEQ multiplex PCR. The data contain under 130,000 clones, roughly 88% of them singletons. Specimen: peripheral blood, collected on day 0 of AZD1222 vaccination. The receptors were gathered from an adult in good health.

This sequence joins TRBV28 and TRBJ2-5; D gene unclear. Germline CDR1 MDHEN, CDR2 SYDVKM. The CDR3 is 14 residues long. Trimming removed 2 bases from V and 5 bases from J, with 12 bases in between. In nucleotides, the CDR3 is TGTGCCAGCAGTTTAGAAGCCGTCTGGGAGACCCAGTACTTC. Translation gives CASSLEAVWETQYF.

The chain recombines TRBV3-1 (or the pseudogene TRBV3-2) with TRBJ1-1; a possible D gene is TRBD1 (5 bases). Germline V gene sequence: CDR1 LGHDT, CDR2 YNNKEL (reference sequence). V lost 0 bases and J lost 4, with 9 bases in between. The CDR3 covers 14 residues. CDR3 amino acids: CASSQDRGGTEAFF. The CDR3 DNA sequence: TGTGCCAGCAGCCAAGATCGGGGGGGCACTGAAGCTTTCTTT.

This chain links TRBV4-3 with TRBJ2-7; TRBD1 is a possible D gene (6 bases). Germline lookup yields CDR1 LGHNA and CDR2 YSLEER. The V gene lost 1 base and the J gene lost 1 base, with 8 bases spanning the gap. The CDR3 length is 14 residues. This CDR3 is CASSQAQGSYEQYF. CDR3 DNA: TGCGCCAGCAGCCAAGCACAGGGTTCCTACGAGCAGTACTTC.

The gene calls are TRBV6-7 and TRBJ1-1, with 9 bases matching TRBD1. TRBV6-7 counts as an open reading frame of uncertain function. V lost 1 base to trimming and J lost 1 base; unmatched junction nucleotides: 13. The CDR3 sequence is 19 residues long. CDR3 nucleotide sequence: TGTGCCAGCAGTTACTGCCGGACTCCACAGGGGGCGAAGAACACTGAAGCTTTCTTT. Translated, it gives CASSYCRTPQGAKNTEAFF.

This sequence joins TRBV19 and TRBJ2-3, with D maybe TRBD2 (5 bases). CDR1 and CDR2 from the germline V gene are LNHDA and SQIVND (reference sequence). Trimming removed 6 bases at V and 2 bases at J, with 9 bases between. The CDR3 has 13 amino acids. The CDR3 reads CASRASLTDTQYF. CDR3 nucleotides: TGTGCCAGTAGGGCTAGCCTCACAGATACGCAGTATTTT.

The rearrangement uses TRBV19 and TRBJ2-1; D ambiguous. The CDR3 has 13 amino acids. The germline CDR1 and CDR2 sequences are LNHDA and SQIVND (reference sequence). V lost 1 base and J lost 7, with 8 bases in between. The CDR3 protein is CASSIVIQNEQFF. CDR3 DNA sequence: TGTGCCAGTAGTATAGTGATACAGAATGAGCAGTTCTTC.

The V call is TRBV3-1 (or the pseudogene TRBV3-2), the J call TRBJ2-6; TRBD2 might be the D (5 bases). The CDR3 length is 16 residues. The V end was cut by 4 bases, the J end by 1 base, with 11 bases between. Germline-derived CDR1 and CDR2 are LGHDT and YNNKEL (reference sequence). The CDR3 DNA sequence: TGTGCCAGCAGCCCCCAAACTAGTTCTGGGGCCAACGTCCTGACTTTC. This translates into CASSPQTSSGANVLTF.

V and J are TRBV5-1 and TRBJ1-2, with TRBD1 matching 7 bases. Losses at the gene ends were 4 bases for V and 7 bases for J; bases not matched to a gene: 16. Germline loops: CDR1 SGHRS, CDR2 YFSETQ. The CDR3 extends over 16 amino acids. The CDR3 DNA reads TGCGCCAGCAGCCGAAATTTTGGACAGGCGATGGGTGGCTACACCTTC. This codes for CASSRNFGQAMGGYTF.

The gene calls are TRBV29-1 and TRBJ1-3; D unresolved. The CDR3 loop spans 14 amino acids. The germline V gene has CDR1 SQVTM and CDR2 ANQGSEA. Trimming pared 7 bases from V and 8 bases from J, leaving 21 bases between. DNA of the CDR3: TGCAGCGCCGCCCCGGGCCTCGTCGGAGACACCATATATTTT. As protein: CSAAPGLVGDTIYF.

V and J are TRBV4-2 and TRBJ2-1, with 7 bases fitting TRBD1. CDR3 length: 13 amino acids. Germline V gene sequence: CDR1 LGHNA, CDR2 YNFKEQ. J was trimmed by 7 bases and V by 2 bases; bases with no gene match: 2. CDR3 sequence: CASSQWGQNEQFF. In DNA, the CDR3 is TGTGCCAGCAGCCAATGGGGACAGAATGAGCAGTTCTTC.

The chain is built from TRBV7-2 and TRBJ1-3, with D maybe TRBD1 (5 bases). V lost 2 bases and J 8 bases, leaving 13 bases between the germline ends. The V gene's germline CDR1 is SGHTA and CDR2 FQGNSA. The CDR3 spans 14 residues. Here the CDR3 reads CASSLRGTSDTIYF. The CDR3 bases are TGTGCCAGCAGCTTAAGGGGCACATCGGACACCATATATTTT.

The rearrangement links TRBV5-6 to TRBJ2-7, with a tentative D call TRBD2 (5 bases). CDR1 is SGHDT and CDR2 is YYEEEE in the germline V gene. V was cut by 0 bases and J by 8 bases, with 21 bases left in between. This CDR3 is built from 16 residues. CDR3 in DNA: TGTGCCAGCAGCTTGGCCAATCGGGAACCCAAACCTAAGCAGTACTTC. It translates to CASSLANREPKPKQYF.

CDR3 in amino acids: CSALIDYGYTF. For the CDR3, the DNA is TGCAGCGCATTAATAGATTATGGCTACACCTTC. The V gene is TRBV29-1, the J gene TRBJ1-2; no clear D. V dropped 7 bases and J dropped 5 bases, with 11 bases sitting between them. Germline values: CDR1 SQVTM, CDR2 ANQGSEA. The length of the CDR3 is 11 residues.

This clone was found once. CDR3 residues: CASSSWGGPLFENIQYF. The CDR3 DNA is TGTGCCAGCAGCTCCTGGGGGGGACCTCTTTTCGAAAACATTCAGTACTTC. This chain connects TRBV6-2 or TRBV6-3 to TRBJ2-4; 7 nucleotides align to TRBD2. Germline V lookup: CDR1 MNHEY, CDR2 SVGEGT. CDR3 length equals 17 residues. Germline trimming cut 6 bases from V and 5 bases from J; bases unmatched to any gene: 16.

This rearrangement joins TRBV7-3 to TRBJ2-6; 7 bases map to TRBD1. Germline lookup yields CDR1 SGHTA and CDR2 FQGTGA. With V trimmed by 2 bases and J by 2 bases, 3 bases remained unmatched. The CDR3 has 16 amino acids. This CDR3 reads CASSLLGQAGANVLTF. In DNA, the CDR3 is TGTGCCAGCAGCTTACTCGGACAGGCTGGGGCCAACGTCCTGACTTTC. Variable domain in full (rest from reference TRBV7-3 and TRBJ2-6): GAGVSQTPSNKVTEKGKYVELRCDPISGHTALYWYRQSLGQGPEFLIYFQGTGAADDSGLPNDRFFAVRPEGSVSTLKIQRTERGDSAVYLCASSLLGQAGANVLTFGAGSRLTVL.

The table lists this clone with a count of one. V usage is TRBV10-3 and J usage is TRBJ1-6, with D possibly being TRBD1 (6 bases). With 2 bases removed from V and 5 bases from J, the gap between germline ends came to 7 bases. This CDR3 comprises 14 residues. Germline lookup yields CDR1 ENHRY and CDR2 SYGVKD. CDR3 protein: CAISEQGNNSPLHF. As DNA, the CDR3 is TGTGCCATCAGTGAGCAGGGGAATAATTCACCCCTCCACTTT.

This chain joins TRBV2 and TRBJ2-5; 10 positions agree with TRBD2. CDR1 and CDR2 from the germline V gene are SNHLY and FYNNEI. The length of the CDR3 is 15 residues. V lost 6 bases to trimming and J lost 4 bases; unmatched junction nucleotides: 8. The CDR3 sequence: CASREQRGGGETQYF. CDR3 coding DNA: TGTGCCAGCAGGGAACAGCGGGGGGGTGGAGAGACCCAGTACTTC.

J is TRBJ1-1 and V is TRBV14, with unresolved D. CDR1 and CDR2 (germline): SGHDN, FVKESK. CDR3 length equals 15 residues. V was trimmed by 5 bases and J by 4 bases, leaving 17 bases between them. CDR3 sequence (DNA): TGTGCCAGCAGCTTTCAGACCGAGAAAGGCACTGAAGCTTTCTTT. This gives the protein CASSFQTEKGTEAFF. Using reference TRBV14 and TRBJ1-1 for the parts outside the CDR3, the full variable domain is EAGVTQFPSHSVIEKGQTVTLRCDPISGHDNLYWYRRVMGKEIKFLLHFVKESKQDESGMPNNRFLAERTGGTYSTLKVQPAELEDSGVYFCASSFQTEKGTEAFFGQGTRLTVV.

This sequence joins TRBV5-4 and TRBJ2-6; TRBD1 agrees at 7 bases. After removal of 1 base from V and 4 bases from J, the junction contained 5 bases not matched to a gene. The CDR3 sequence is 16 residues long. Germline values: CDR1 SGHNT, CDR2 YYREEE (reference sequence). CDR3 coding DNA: TGTGCCAGCAGCTTGAAACAGGGGTCAGGGGCCAACGTCCTGACTTTC. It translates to CASSLKQGSGANVLTF.

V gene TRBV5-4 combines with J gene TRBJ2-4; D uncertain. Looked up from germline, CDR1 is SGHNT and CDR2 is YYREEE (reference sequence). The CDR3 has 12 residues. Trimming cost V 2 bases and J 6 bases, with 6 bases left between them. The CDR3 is CASSLAGNIQYF. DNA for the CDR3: TGTGCCAGCAGCTTAGCAGGAAACATTCAGTACTTC.